A selection of T cell receptor beta chains follows, all from one sample in a study of cytomegalovirus exposure and HLA in healthy donors. Assay: immunoSEQ multiplex PCR; the TCRdb copy retains only in-frame clones and omits some. This sample has 65,000 to 95,000 clones, with roughly 95% found just once. Material: PBMCs. The receptors were gathered from a man aged 18-30 years in good health and CMV-seronegative. CDR3s include the opening cysteine and the closing phenylalanine or tryptophan. The D gene is left open where the match is weak. Not all rows give a size; the values are once, few, many and, for expanded clones, a class.

J	V	size	length	D	DNA	CDR3
TRBJ1-2	TRBV27	.	17	TRBD1	TGTGCCAGCAGTTTAAATTTTCCAGGGGGCGTAGTCTATGGCTACACCTTC	CASSLNFPGGVVYGYTF
TRBJ1-5	TRBV7-9	.	14	TRBD1	TGTGCCAGCAGCTTGGGGGGACAGCATCAGCCCCAGCATTTT	CASSLGGQHQPQHF
TRBJ1-5	TRBV7-8	.	14	.	TGTGCCAGCAGCTTAGAGAGGGTAGATCAGCCCCAGCATTTT	CASSLERVDQPQHF
TRBJ1-4	TRBV7-9	.	15	.	TGTGCCAGCAGCTCAATGGACAGTAGGAATGAAAAACTGTTTTTT	CASSSMDSRNEKLFF
TRBJ1-5	TRBV7-9	.	15	.	TGTGCCAGCAGCTTAGATCCGCAGGGAAATCAGCCCCAGCATTTT	CASSLDPQGNQPQHF
TRBJ2-1	TRBV9	.	18	TRBD2	TGTGCCAGCAGCGACCCCATTCAACGGACTAGCGATTACAATGAGCAGTTCTTC	CASSDPIQRTSDYNEQFF
TRBJ2-1	TRBV6-5	.	13	TRBD1	TGTGCCAGCAGTTACTCGACAGGGAGTGAGCAGTTCTTC	CASSYSTGSEQFF
TRBJ1-1	TRBV5-1	.	14	.	TGCGCCAGCAGCTTCGACAGTTCTGAACATGAAGCTTTCTTT	CASSFDSSEHEAFF
TRBJ1-2	TRBV28	.	13	TRBD1	TGTGCCAGCAGTACAGGGGGCCGCTATGGCTACACCTTC	CASSTGGRYGYTF
TRBJ2-7	TRBV6-5	once	16	TRBD1	TGTGCCAGCAGTTACTCGATACGGGACAGTACCTACGAGCAGTACTTC	CASSYSIRDSTYEQYF
TRBJ2-2	TRBV9	.	12	.	TGTGCCAGCACCCCGGGGACCGGGGAGCTGTTTTTT	CASTPGTGELFF
TRBJ1-4	TRBV7-8	.	15	TRBD1	TGTGCCAGCAGCTTAATGGGACAGGGGATCGAGGAACTGTTTTTT	CASSLMGQGIEELFF
TRBJ1-5	TRBV27	.	14	.	TGTGCCAGCAGTTTAGGCAGGGAAAACCAGCCCCAGCATTTT	CASSLGRENQPQHF
TRBJ1-5	TRBV2	.	13	.	TGTGCCAGCAGTGTGGGGCTAAATCAGCCCCAGCATTTT	CASSVGLNQPQHF
TRBJ1-2	TRBV2	.	15	TRBD1	TGTGCCAGCAGGGCCGGGACAGGGATTAACTATGGCTACACCTTC	CASRAGTGINYGYTF
TRBJ1-5	TRBV28	.	14	.	TGTGCCAGCAGTCCGGACAGATTCAATCAGCCCCAGCATTTT	CASSPDRFNQPQHF
TRBJ2-3	TRBV7-3	.	13	.	TGTGCCAGCAGCTGGGGCGGAACAGATACGCAGTATTTT	CASSWGGTDTQYF
TRBJ2-3	TRBV7-3	.	15	TRBD1	TGTGCCAGCAGCATGACAGGGGGGTTCGGTGATACGCAGTATTTT	CASSMTGGFGDTQYF
TRBJ1-1	TRBV5-1	.	15	.	TGCGCCAGCAGCTTAATAGGTGGGGAGCAGGCTGAAGCTTTCTTT	CASSLIGGEQAEAFF
TRBJ1-4	TRBV27	.	14	.	TGTGCCAGCAGTTTAAGGCAGGAAGGCGAAAAACTGTTTTTT	CASSLRQEGEKLFF
TRBJ2-7	TRBV4-3	.	14	.	TGCGCCAGCAGCCAAGACAGGGCCTCCTACGAGCAGTACTTC	CASSQDRASYEQYF
TRBJ2-5	TRBV4-3	.	15	TRBD2	TGCGCCAGCAGCCAGTGGGTAGCGGGGGAAGAGACCCAGTACTTC	CASSQWVAGEETQYF
TRBJ1-1	TRBV18	.	14	.	TGTGCCAGCTCAACGGGAGGGTGGTTGACTGAAGCTTTCTTT	CASSTGGWLTEAFF
TRBJ2-2	TRBV29-1	.	14	.	TGCAGCGCAGTAAAGGGGGTGGGGACCGGGGAGCTGTTTTTT	CSAVKGVGTGELFF
TRBJ2-7	TRBV27	.	14	.	TGTGCCAGCAGTTTATCGGCGGTCTCCTACGAGCAGTACTTC	CASSLSAVSYEQYF
TRBJ2-7	TRBV7-6	.	16	TRBD2	TGTGCCAGCAGCTTAGACGGACTAGCGGGGGGGTACGAGCAGTACTTC	CASSLDGLAGGYEQYF
TRBJ2-7	TRBV6-1	.	15	TRBD2	TGTGCCAGCAGTGATTTAGCGGGGATAACCTACGAGCAGTACTTC	CASSDLAGITYEQYF
TRBJ2-7	TRBV5-6	.	13	.	TGTGCCAGCAGCTCGGACACCGTCTACGAGCAGTACTTC	CASSSDTVYEQYF
TRBJ1-1	TRBV7-2	.	14	TRBD1	TGTGCCAGCAGCGCTGGGACAGGGAACACTGAAGCTTTCTTT	CASSAGTGNTEAFF
TRBJ1-4	TRBV5-1	.	15	.	TGCGCCAGCAGCCCGGGCGGGGAAGTGGGCGAAAAACTGTTTTTT	CASSPGGEVGEKLFF
TRBJ1-1	TRBV6-6	.	15	.	TGTGCCAGCAGTTACTCGGGGCAGGGGAACACTGAAGCTTTCTTT	CASSYSGQGNTEAFF